This TCR beta chain originates from a study of beta chain features in type 1 diabetes. Study as a whole: No age, gender or cell yield differences were seen between patients and healthy donors. Overall study results and limits: Patients' naive, central memory and Treg TCRB repertoires seemed closer to one another than those of healthy donors. For Type 1 diabetes patients, all four CD4+ subsets carried TCRB CDR3s that were moderately but significantly shorter. Whether TCRB rearrangement is influenced by HLA type was left unresolved in this analysis.

The CDR3 extends over 15 amino acids. Trimming removed 4 bases from V and 6 bases from J, with 19 bases in between. Germline V lookup: CDR1 MDHEN, CDR2 SYDVKM. Isolated RNA was reverse transcribed in full, so expressed TCRB transcripts were sequenced. TCRdb's table, derived via immunoSEQ multiplex PCR, lists solely in-frame clones and lacks some. The sample contains 400,000 to 500,000 clones, about 15% of which appear only once. On this clone itself: The target antigen is unknown.

What was sequenced was naive CD4+ T cells from blood. The rearrangement uses TRBV28 and TRBJ2-7; D perhaps matches TRBD1 (6 bases). The origin of this receptor is a man aged 30 to 45 in good health. The CDR3 spells CASSSPVWTAFEQYF. The CDR3 region has the DNA TGTGCCAGCAGTTCCCCTGTATGGACAGCCTTCGAGCAGTACTTC. The variable domain in full, completed from reference TRBV28 and TRBJ2-7, reads DVKVTQSSRYLVKRTGEKVFLECVQDMDHENMFWYRQDPGLGLRLIYFSYDVKMKEKGDIPEGYSVSREKKERFSLILESASTNQTSMYLCASSSPVWTAFEQYFGPGTRLTVT.